Detailed here is one TCR beta chain. The antigen remains unidentified. PCR employed 60 Vbeta and 13 Jbeta primers. Assay used: immunoSEQ multiplex PCR; TCRdb lists only in-frame clones, some missing. The table has 110,000 to 150,000 clones, approximately 84% seen once. These data are taken from a study of cytomegalovirus exposure and HLA in healthy donors. Study-level points and caveats: The authors listed 180 or so TCR beta chains as cytomegalovirus-associated.

This clonotype originated in a woman in her fifties or sixties in good health and CMV-seropositive. Sequencing was carried out using PBMCs.

The CDR3 loop is CSVRLAGVTEQYF. DNA for the CDR3: TGCAGCGTTCGACTAGCGGGAGTCACCGAGCAGTACTTC. This chain connects TRBV29-1 to TRBJ2-5, with 12 bases lining up with TRBD2. The J call may be in error: the DNA end matches TRBJ2-7 better. CDR1 and CDR2 (germline): SQVTM, ANQGSEA. The CDR3 loop spans 13 amino acids.